This T cell receptor beta chain appears in the sequencing data of a study of cytomegalovirus exposure and HLA in healthy donors. The study ran its PCR with 60 Vbeta and 13 Jbeta primers. Produced via immunoSEQ multiplex PCR; TCRdb's table is partial and in-frame only. The sample consists of fewer than 250,000 clones, almost 75% of them appearing once. From germline, CDR1 is WSHSY and CDR2 SAAADI. This CDR3 is 16 amino acids long. Trimming cost V 2 bases and J 3 bases; bases outside gene matches: 9. This TCR was recovered from a woman in her 30s in good health and CMV-seropositive. This chain uses TRBV10-2 with TRBJ1-2, with TRBD1 matching over 7 bases. Sequences were obtained from PBMCs. The DNA for the CDR3 is TGCGCCAGCAGTGAGAGTAGACAGGGAAGGGACTATGGCTACACCTTC. As protein: CASSESRQGRDYGYTF.